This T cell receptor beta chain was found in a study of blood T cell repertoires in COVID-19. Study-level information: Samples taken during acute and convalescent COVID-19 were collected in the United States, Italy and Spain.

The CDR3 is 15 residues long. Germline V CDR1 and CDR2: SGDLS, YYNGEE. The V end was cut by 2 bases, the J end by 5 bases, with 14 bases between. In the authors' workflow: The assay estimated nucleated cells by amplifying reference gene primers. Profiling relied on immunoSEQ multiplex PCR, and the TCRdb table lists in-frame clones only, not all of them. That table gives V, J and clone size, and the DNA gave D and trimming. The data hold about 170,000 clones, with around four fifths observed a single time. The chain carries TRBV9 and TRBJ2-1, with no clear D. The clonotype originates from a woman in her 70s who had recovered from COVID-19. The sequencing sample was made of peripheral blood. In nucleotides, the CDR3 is TGTGCCAGCAGCGTCGGGTCTCGCTGGAACAATGAGCAGTTCTTC. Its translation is CASSVGSRWNNEQFF.